Presented here are 8 T cell receptor beta chains from one specimen sequenced in a study of cytomegalovirus exposure and HLA in healthy donors. The PCR contained 60 Vbeta and 13 Jbeta primers. Clones were sequenced by immunoSEQ multiplex PCR, and TCRdb holds only the in-frame ones, with some missing. The data hold approximately 190,000 clones, with more than 75% observed a single time. The material sequenced was PBMCs. The receptors stem from a man between 25 and 39 years old in good health and CMV-seronegative.

This chain joins TRBV7-6 and TRBJ2-2; perhaps TRBD1 as D (6 bases). The CDR3 extends over 15 amino acids. The ends were cut back, 6 bases at V and 3 bases at J, with 14 bases in the middle. The germline CDR1 and CDR2 sequences are SGHVS and FNYEAQ. The CDR3, as DNA: TGTGCCAGCAGTATTAGGACAGCAGACACCGGGGAGCTGTTTTTT. It encodes CASSIRTADTGELFF.

This clone was seen a handful of times. This chain links TRBV28 with TRBJ2-7; 7 nucleotides match TRBD2. This CDR3 spans 15 amino acids. V shed 3 bases and J 2 bases; nucleotides not matched to a gene: 7. The germline V gene has CDR1 MDHEN and CDR2 SYDVKM. The CDR3 protein is CASSFFGAGAYEQYF. CDR3 bases: TGTGCCAGCAGTTTCTTTGGGGCGGGAGCCTACGAGCAGTACTTC.

The rearrangement joins TRBV5-8 to TRBJ2-7; a possible D gene is TRBD2 (5 bases). Germline V gene lookup returns CDR1 SGHTS and CDR2 YDEGEE. Trimming stripped 0 bases from V and 0 bases from J, with 13 bases between. The CDR3 is made up of 16 amino acids. CDR3 DNA sequence: TGTGCCAGCAGCTTGGCCGGCACGGGGAGCTCCTACGAGCAGTACTTC. Protein: CASSLAGTGSSYEQYF.

This chain connects TRBV11-2 to TRBJ1-1; D perhaps matches TRBD1 (5 bases). This CDR3 has 14 residues. With 7 bases removed from V and 6 bases from J, the gap between germline ends came to 18 bases. CDR1 is SGHAT and CDR2 is FQNNGV in the germline V gene. CDR3 DNA sequence: TGTGCCAGCATATCGCTAAAGGGGCTCCCTGAAGCTTTCTTT. Translation: CASISLKGLPEAFF.

The gene calls are TRBV11-3 and TRBJ2-2; D may be TRBD1 (6 bases). Germline assignment: CDR1 SGHNT and CDR2 YENEEA. This CDR3 region has 12 residues. V lost 5 bases and J lost 7, with 8 bases in between. The CDR3 nucleotides are TGTGCCAGCAGCCCGGGACACGGGGAGCTGTTTTTT. Its translation is CASSPGHGELFF. The full variable domain, its missing parts supplied by reference TRBV11-3 and TRBJ2-2, is EAGVVQSPRYKIIEKKQPVAFWCNPISGHNTLYWYLQNLGQGPELLIRYENEEAVDDSQLPKDRFSAERLKGVDSTLKIQPAELGDSAVYLCASSPGHGELFFGEGSRLTVL.

The V and J genes are TRBV27 and TRBJ2-3; no definite D call. There are 13 residues in the CDR3. V dropped 2 bases and J dropped 3 bases, with 6 bases sitting between them. The germline V gene has CDR1 MNHEY and CDR2 SMNVEV (reference sequence). In nucleotides, the CDR3 is TGTGCCAGCAGTTTACTCAGTACAGATACGCAGTATTTT. Protein: CASSLLSTDTQYF.

This clone appeared a single time. This chain uses TRBV5-1 with TRBJ2-3, with 9 bases aligning to TRBD2. The J segment lost 1 base and the V segment lost 4 bases, leaving 10 bases of the junction unmatched. The CDR3 loop spans 17 amino acids. Germline-derived CDR1 and CDR2 are SGHRS and YFSETQ. DNA for the CDR3: TGCGCCAGCAGCCTGGAAGCAGTAGCGGGGGGCACAGATACGCAGTATTTT. This translates into CASSLEAVAGGTDTQYF. The variable domain in full, completed from reference TRBV5-1 and TRBJ2-3, reads KAGVTQTPRYLIKTRGQQVTLSCSPISGHRSVSWYQQTPGQGLQFLFEYFSETQRNKGNFPGRFSGRQFSNSRSEMNVSTLELGDSALYLCASSLEAVAGGTDTQYFGPGTRLTVL.

The rearrangement links TRBV27 to TRBJ1-2; 11 bases are a match to TRBD1. CDR1 and CDR2 (germline): MNHEY, SMNVEV (reference sequence). This CDR3 is built from 14 residues. Trimming took 6 bases from V and 4 from J; bases not matched to a gene: 4. The CDR3 DNA reads as TGTGCCAGCAGACCGGGACAGGGGGGCTATGGCTACACCTTC. It encodes CASRPGQGGYGYTF.